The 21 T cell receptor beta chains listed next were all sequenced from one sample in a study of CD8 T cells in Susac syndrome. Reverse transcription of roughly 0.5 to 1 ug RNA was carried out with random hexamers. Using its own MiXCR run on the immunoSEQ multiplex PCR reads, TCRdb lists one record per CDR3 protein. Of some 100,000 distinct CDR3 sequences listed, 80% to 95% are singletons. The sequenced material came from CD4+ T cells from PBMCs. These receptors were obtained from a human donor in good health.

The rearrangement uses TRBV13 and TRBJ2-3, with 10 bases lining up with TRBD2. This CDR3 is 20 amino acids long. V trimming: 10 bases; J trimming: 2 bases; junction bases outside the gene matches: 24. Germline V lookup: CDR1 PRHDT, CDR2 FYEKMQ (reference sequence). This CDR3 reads CANPDQELAGPRTSTDTQYF. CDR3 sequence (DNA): TGTGCCAACCCCGACCAAGAACTAGCGGGGCCCCGGACCTCCACAGATACGCAGTATTTT. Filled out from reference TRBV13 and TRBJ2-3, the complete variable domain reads AAGVIQSPRHLIKEKRETATLKCYPIPRHDTVYWYQQGPGQDPQFLISFYEKMQSDKGSIPDRFSAQQFSDYHSELNMSSLELGDSALYFCANPDQELAGPRTSTDTQYFGPGTRLTVL.

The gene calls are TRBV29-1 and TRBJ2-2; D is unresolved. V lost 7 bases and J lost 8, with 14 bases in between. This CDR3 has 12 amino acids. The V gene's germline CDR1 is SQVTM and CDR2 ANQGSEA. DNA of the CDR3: TGCAGCGCATCGAGTACTTCAGGGGAGCTGTTTTTT. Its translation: CSASSTSGELFF.

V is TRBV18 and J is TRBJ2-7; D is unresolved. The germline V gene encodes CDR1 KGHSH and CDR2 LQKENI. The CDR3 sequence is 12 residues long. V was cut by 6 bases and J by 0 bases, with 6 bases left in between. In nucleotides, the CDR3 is TGTGCCAGCTCGGAATTCTCCTACGAGCAGTACTTC. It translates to CASSEFSYEQYF.

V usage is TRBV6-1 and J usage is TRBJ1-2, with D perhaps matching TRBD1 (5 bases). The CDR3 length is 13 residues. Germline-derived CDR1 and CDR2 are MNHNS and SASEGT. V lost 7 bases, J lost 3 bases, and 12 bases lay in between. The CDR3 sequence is CASTPGWDYGYTF. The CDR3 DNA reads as TGTGCCAGCACCCCAGGGTGGGACTATGGCTACACCTTC.

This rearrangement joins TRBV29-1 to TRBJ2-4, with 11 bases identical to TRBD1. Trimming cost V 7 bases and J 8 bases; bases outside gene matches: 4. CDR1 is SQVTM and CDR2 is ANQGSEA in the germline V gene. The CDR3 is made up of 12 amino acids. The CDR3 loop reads CSGGTGGDIQYF. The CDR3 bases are TGCAGCGGGGGGACAGGGGGGGACATTCAGTACTTC.

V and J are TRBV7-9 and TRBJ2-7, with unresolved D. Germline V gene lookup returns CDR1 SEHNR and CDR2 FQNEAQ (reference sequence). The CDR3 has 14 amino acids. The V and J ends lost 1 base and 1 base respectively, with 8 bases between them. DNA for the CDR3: TGTGCCAGCAGCTTAGGGGGAATTTCCTACGAGCAGTACTTC. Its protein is CASSLGGISYEQYF.

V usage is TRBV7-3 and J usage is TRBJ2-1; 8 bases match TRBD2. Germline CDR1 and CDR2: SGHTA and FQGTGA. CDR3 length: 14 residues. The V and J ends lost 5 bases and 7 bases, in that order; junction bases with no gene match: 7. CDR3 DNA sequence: TGTGCCAGCAGCCCGAGCGGGAGTAAGAATGAGCAGTTCTTC. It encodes CASSPSGSKNEQFF.

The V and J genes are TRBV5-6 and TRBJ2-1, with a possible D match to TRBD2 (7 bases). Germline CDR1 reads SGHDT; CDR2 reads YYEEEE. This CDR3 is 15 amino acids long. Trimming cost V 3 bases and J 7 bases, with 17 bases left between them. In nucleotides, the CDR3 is TGTGCCAGCAGCTCCTGGGGGGGCATGGGGAATGAGCAGTTCTTC. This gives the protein CASSSWGGMGNEQFF. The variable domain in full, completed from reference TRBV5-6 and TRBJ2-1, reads DAGVTQSPTHLIKTRGQQVTLRCSPKSGHDTVSWYQQALGQGPQFIFQYYEEEERQRGNFPDRFSGHQFPNYSSELNVNALLLGDSALYLCASSSWGGMGNEQFFGPGTRLTVL.

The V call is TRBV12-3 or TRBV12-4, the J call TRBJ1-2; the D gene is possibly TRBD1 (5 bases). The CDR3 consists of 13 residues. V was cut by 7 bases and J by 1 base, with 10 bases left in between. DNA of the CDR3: TGTGCCAGCATGAGGGACGGTAACTATGGCTACACCTTC. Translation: CASMRDGNYGYTF.

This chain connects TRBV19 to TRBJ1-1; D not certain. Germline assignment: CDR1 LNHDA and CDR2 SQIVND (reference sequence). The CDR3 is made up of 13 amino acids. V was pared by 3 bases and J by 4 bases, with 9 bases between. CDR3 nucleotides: TGTGCCAGTAGTATTAACATGGGCACTGAAGCTTTCTTT. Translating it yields CASSINMGTEAFF.

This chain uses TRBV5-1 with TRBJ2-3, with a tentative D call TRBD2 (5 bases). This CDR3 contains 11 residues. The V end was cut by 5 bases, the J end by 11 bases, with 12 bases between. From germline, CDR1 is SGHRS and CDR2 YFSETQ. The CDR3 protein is CASRREEEQYF. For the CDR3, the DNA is TGCGCCAGCAGACGTGAGGAGGAGCAGTATTTT.

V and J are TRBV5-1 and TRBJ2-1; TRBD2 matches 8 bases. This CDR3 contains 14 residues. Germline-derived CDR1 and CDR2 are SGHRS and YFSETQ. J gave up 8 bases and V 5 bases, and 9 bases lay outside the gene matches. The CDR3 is CASSTAGGVDEQFF. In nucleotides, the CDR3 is TGCGCCAGCAGTACGGCGGGAGGTGTGGATGAGCAGTTCTTC.

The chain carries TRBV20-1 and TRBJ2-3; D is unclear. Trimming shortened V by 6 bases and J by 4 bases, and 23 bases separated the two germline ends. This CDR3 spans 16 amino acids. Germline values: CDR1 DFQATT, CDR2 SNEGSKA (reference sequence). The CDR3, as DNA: TGCAGTGCCGCCGGGTTTGACCAAGCAGGCGCAGATACGCAGTATTTT. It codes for CSAAGFDQAGADTQYF.

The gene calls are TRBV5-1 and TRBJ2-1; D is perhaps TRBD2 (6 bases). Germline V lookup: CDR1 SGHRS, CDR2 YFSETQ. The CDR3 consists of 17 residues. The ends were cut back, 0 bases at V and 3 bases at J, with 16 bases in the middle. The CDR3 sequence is CASSLVRTGEVYNEQFF. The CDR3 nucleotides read TGCGCCAGCAGCTTGGTGAGGACGGGAGAGGTCTACAATGAGCAGTTCTTC.

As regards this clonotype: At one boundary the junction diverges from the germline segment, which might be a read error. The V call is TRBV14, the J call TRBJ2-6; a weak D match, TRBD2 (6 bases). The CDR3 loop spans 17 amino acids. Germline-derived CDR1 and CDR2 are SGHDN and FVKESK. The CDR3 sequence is CASSQVSGGAGANVLIF. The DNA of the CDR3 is TGTGCCAGCAGCCAAGTCTCTGGAGGGGCTGGGGCCAACGTCCTGATTTTC.

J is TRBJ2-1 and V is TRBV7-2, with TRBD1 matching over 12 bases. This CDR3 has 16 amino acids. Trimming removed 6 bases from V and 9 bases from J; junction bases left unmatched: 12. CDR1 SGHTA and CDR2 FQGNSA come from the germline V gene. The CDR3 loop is CASRRTGGQGATEQFF. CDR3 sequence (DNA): TGTGCCAGCAGGCGTACCGGGGGACAGGGGGCAACTGAGCAGTTCTTC.

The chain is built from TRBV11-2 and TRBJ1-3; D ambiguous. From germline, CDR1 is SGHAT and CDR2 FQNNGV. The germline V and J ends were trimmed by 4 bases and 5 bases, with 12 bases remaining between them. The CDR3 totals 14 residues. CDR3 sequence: CASSSRLSRNTIYF. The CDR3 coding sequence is TGTGCCAGCAGCTCAAGGCTGTCTCGAAACACCATATATTTT.

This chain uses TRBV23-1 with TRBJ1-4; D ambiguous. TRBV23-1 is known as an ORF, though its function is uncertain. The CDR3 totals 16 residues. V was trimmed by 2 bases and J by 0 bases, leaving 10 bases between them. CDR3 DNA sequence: TGCGCCAGCAGTCAACCCAAACGTGCAACTAATGAAAAACTGTTTTTT. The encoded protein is CASSQPKRATNEKLFF.

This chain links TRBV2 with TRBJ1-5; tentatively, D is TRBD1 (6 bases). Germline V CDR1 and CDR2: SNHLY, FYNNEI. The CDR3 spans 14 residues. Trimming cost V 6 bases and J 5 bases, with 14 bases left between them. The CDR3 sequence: CASSEGRGHQPQHF. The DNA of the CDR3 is TGTGCCAGCAGCGAGGGACGGGGGCATCAGCCCCAGCATTTT.

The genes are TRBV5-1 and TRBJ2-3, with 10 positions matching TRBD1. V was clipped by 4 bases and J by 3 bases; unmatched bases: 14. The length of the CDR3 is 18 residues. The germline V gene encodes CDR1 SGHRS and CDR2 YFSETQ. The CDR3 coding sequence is TGCGCCAGCAGCATCAGACAGGGGGCAGCCGGTAGGACAGATACGCAGTATTTT. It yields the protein CASSIRQGAAGRTDTQYF. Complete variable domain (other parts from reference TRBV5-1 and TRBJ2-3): KAGVTQTPRYLIKTRGQQVTLSCSPISGHRSVSWYQQTPGQGLQFLFEYFSETQRNKGNFPGRFSGRQFSNSRSEMNVSTLELGDSALYLCASSIRQGAAGRTDTQYFGPGTRLTVL.

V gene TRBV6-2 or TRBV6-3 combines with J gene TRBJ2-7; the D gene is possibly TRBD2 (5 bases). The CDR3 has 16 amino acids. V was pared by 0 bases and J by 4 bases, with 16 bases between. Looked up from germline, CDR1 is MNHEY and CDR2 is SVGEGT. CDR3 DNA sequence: TGTGCCAGCAGTTACTCGATTCGGGGAGTAGAATACGAGCAGTACTTC. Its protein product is CASSYSIRGVEYEQYF.